The 21 T cell receptor beta chains below come from one sample, sequenced in a study of blood T cell repertoires in COVID-19 (dated by TCRdb to 2019 to 2021). Receptor amplification or capture employed the immunoSEQ multiplex PCR assay. The table was pulled from immuneACCESS by TCRdb, which kept in-frame rearrangements only. Such tables lose some clones; where checked, under half of the loss comes from unresolved V genes, and the rest has no known cause. Here the sample has just under 30,000 clones; over 75% occur a single time. Approximately 16% of the sample goes to the ten largest clones. The sequenced sample consisted of peripheral blood. The receptors here all came from a man older than 75 with acute or convalescent COVID-19.

This clone was observed a single time. V usage is TRBV5-4 and J usage is TRBJ1-2; 7 bases are a match to TRBD1. In germline, CDR1 is SGHNT, CDR2 YYREEE (reference sequence). The CDR3 has 16 amino acids. V was clipped by 4 bases and J by 3 bases; unmatched bases: 12. CDR3 region: CASSATTQTGYYGYTF. CDR3 nucleotides: TGTGCCAGCAGCGCCACCACCCAGACAGGGTACTATGGCTACACCTTC.

The chain is built from TRBV30 and TRBJ1-2, with D unclear. Germline assignment: CDR1 GTSNPN and CDR2 SVGIG (reference sequence). This CDR3 region has 13 residues. Trimming stripped 5 bases from V and 8 bases from J, with 18 bases between. The chain's CDR3 is CAWLRTRPGGYTF. DNA of the CDR3: TGTGCCTGGCTACGGACCCGACCGGGGGGCTACACCTTC.

CDR3 sequence: CASSWGTNQETQYF. The CDR3 bases are TGCGCCAGCAGCTGGGGGACAAACCAAGAGACCCAGTACTTC. The rearrangement joins TRBV5-1 to TRBJ2-5; tentative D call: TRBD1 (6 bases). Germline lookup yields CDR1 SGHRS and CDR2 YFSETQ. V lost 3 bases to trimming and J lost 0 bases, with 9 bases between them. The CDR3 has 14 amino acids.

The chain employs TRBV19 and TRBJ2-2; weak D call: TRBD2 (7 bases). Per the germline V gene, CDR1 is LNHDA and CDR2 is SQIVND (reference sequence). V lost 10 bases to trimming and J lost 7 bases, with 13 bases between them. This CDR3 is 12 amino acids long. The CDR3 reads CATTGGDGELFF. The DNA for the CDR3 is TGTGCCACCACGGGGGGCGACGGGGAGCTGTTTTTT.

This chain links TRBV5-4 with TRBJ2-5; D ambiguous. The V end lost 0 bases, the J end lost 1 base, and 4 bases lay between the germline ends. This CDR3 has 13 amino acids. Germline CDR1 and CDR2: SGHNT and YYREEE (reference sequence). CDR3 sequence (DNA): TGTGCCAGCAGCTTGGCCAGCCAAGAGACCCAGTACTTC. It is translated as CASSLASQETQYF.

This clone was detected a few times. The chain is built from TRBV7-3 and TRBJ2-3; 16 bases are a match to TRBD2. The CDR3 extends over 20 amino acids. Trimming at V came to 5 bases and at J to 0 bases, leaving 11 bases not matched to a gene. Per germline, CDR1 SGHTA and CDR2 FQGTGA. CDR3 residues: CASSAPGTSGGAWSTDTQYF. CDR3 sequence (DNA): TGTGCCAGCAGCGCCCCCGGGACTAGCGGGGGGGCCTGGAGCACAGATACGCAGTATTTT.

The chain combines TRBV2 with TRBJ2-1; 7 bases line up with TRBD1. The germline gives CDR1 SNHLY, CDR2 FYNNEI. The CDR3 covers 15 residues. The trim removed 4 bases at V and 7 bases at J, leaving 10 bases unmatched. CDR3 residues: CASSALKGARNEQFF. CDR3 sequence (DNA): TGTGCCAGCAGTGCCCTAAAGGGGGCGCGGAATGAGCAGTTCTTC.

The chain joins TRBV10-3 to TRBJ1-3; D might be TRBD1 (5 bases). Germline CDR1 ENHRY, CDR2 SYGVKD. The CDR3 is 13 amino acids. V dropped 3 bases and J dropped 4 bases, with 7 bases sitting between them. CDR3 sequence: CAISDRVGNTIYF. The CDR3 DNA sequence: TGTGCCATCAGTGACAGGGTCGGAAACACCATATATTTT.

CDR3 DNA sequence: TGTGCCAGCTCAGAATACTCGGGGGGCGGCAATGAGCAGTTCTTC. Protein sequence: CASSEYSGGGNEQFF. The chain employs TRBV18 and TRBJ2-1; a weak D match, TRBD2 (7 bases). This CDR3 spans 15 amino acids. CDR1 is KGHSH, CDR2 LQKENI, per germline. The ends were cut back, 5 bases at V and 6 bases at J, with 17 bases in the middle.

The count of this clone is one. The chain has TRBV5-1 and TRBJ2-2; weak D call: TRBD2 (6 bases). The CDR3 is 15 residues long. CDR1 and CDR2 (germline): SGHRS, YFSETQ. The ends were cut back, 0 bases at V and 3 bases at J, with 9 bases in the middle. The CDR3 region is CASSLDGGDTGELFF. CDR3 coding DNA: TGCGCCAGCAGCTTGGACGGCGGGGACACCGGGGAGCTGTTTTTT. Using reference TRBV5-1 and TRBJ2-2 for the parts outside the CDR3, the full variable domain is KAGVTQTPRYLIKTRGQQVTLSCSPISGHRSVSWYQQTPGQGLQFLFEYFSETQRNKGNFPGRFSGRQFSNSRSEMNVSTLELGDSALYLCASSLDGGDTGELFFGEGSRLTVL.

The chain carries TRBV10-3 and TRBJ2-7; no firm D call. CDR3 length equals 15 residues. Trimming cost V 6 bases and J 4 bases, with 19 bases left between them. CDR1 is ENHRY and CDR2 is SYGVKD in the germline V gene. CDR3 in DNA: TGTGCCATCAGAAAAGACACCGCCTCAATATACGAGCAGTACTTC. Protein: CAIRKDTASIYEQYF.

V and J are TRBV7-3 and TRBJ2-7; the D gene is possibly TRBD2 (6 bases). CDR3 length: 15 residues. Germline V gene lookup returns CDR1 SGHTA and CDR2 FQGTGA. V lost 4 bases and J lost 4, with 17 bases in between. The chain's CDR3 is CASSYLGGAGYEQYF. Written as DNA, the CDR3 is TGTGCCAGCAGCTACCTCGGGGGAGCAGGGTACGAGCAGTACTTC.

The chain has TRBV6-5 and TRBJ2-5, with 7 bases fitting TRBD1. Germline loops: CDR1 MNHEY, CDR2 SVGAGI. The CDR3 spans 14 residues. The J segment lost 2 bases and the V segment lost 4 bases, leaving 4 bases of the junction unmatched. The CDR3 bases are TGTGCCAGCAGTTCGGGGACAGCGCAAGAGACCCAGTACTTC. It yields the protein CASSSGTAQETQYF.

This rearrangement joins TRBV11-2 to TRBJ1-1; D remains unclear. Germline-derived CDR1 and CDR2 are SGHAT and FQNNGV. The CDR3 is 17 amino acids. The V gene lost 1 base and the J gene lost 3 bases, with 18 bases spanning the gap. CDR3 sequence: CASSLGGFDSGDTEAFF. The CDR3 coding sequence is TGTGCCAGCAGCTTAGGTGGATTTGATTCCGGGGACACTGAAGCTTTCTTT.

This chain uses TRBV3-1 (or the pseudogene TRBV3-2) with TRBJ1-5; D ambiguous. Germline CDR1 and CDR2: LGHDT and YNNKEL (reference sequence). The CDR3 has 12 residues. V was clipped by 0 bases and J by 9 bases, with 6 bases between them. CDR3 loop: CASSQDGRPQHF. The CDR3 DNA reads TGTGCCAGCAGCCAAGATGGGCGGCCCCAGCATTTT.

V gene TRBV19 combines with J gene TRBJ2-3; no clear D gene. Trimming removed 0 bases at V and 2 bases at J, with 9 bases between. CDR3 size: 15 residues. Per the germline V gene, CDR1 is LNHDA and CDR2 is SQIVND (reference sequence). CDR3 nucleotide sequence: TGTGCCAGTAGTATAGACTCGGTCTACACAGATACGCAGTATTTT. Translation: CASSIDSVYTDTQYF.

CDR3 nucleotides: TGTGCCACCAGCAGGGGAGGGGGACATCCCGGGGGCACCATATATTTT. Translated: CATSRGGGHPGGTIYF. The J gene is TRBJ1-3, the V gene TRBV15; tentative D call: TRBD1 (6 bases). Trimming left V 3 bases short and J 9 bases short, with 21 bases between. The CDR3 loop spans 16 amino acids. The V gene's germline CDR1 is LNHNV and CDR2 YYDKDF (reference sequence).

This chain connects TRBV19 to TRBJ1-6; D unresolved. Germline V CDR1 and CDR2: LNHDA, SQIVND (reference sequence). V dropped 1 base and J dropped 4 bases, with 11 bases sitting between them. The CDR3 runs to 16 residues. The chain's CDR3 is CASSIASGSYNSPLHF. DNA for the CDR3: TGTGCCAGTAGTATAGCCTCCGGGAGTTATAATTCACCCCTCCACTTT. The full variable domain, with the rest looked up from reference TRBV19 and TRBJ1-6, is DGGITQSPKYLFRKEGQNVTLSCEQNLNHDAMYWYRQDPGQGLRLIYYSQIVNDFQKGDIAEGYSVSREKKESFPLTVTSAQKNPTAFYLCASSIASGSYNSPLHFGNGTRLTVT.

This clone was detected only once. The chain has TRBV2 and TRBJ1-6, with D perhaps TRBD1 (6 bases). The ends were cut back, 11 bases at V and 0 bases at J, with 14 bases in the middle. Germline-derived CDR1 and CDR2 are SNHLY and FYNNEI. This CDR3 is built from 15 residues. The CDR3 bases are TGTGCCTCCCAGGACAGTGCCTCCTATAATTCACCCCTCCACTTT. Its protein is CASQDSASYNSPLHF.

This clone was counted a few times. The rearrangement joins TRBV7-9 to TRBJ2-7; no clear D gene. The CDR3 covers 12 residues. Germline lookup yields CDR1 SEHNR and CDR2 FQNEAQ (reference sequence). Trimming shortened V by 6 bases and J by 2 bases, and 8 bases separated the two germline ends. The CDR3 DNA reads TGTGCCAGCAGGTTCCTTCCCTACGAGCAGTACTTC. Its protein product is CASRFLPYEQYF.

J is TRBJ1-6 and V is TRBV2; D is ambiguous. Germline V CDR1 and CDR2: SNHLY, FYNNEI. The CDR3 spans 15 residues. Trimming removed 7 bases at V and 0 bases at J, with 10 bases between. The CDR3 sequence is CASNGVSSYNSPLHF. In nucleotides, the CDR3 is TGTGCCAGCAACGGGGTCAGCTCCTATAATTCACCCCTCCACTTT.